The rows below give T cell receptor beta chains drawn from one sample of a study of vaccination effects on CD4 cells after COVID-19. The antigens for these receptors are not known. Here immunoSEQ multiplex PCR was the method, and the copy in TCRdb shows in-frame clones only, minus some. The top ten clones hold roughly 10% of a sample with more than 20,000 clones, 72% of them seen once. The sequences come from CD4+ T cells from PBMCs cultured with HCoV-NL63 spike peptides, collected after COVID-19 vaccination. Every receptor here comes from a human donor who received a COVID-19 vaccine. CDR3s include the opening cysteine and the closing phenylalanine or tryptophan. D genes are given only for firm matches. Clone size is shown for a subset of rows, as once, few, many or a class of expanded clone.

clone size,J gene,D gene,V gene,CDR3 DNA,CDR3 protein
.,TRBJ1-2,TRBD1,TRBV5-8,TGTGCCAGCAGCTTGCTCAGGGGGATAAGCTACACCTTC,CASSLLRGISYTF
once,TRBJ2-6,.,TRBV10-2,TGCGCCAGCAGTGGGGGGGGCCTCTCTGGGGCCAACGTCCTGACTTTC,CASSGGGLSGANVLTF
.,TRBJ1-1,.,TRBV27,TGTGCCAGCAGTTTAACCAGACAGAGCTTGAACACTGAAGCTTTCTTT,CASSLTRQSLNTEAFF
.,TRBJ1-1,TRBD1,TRBV6-6,TGTGCCAGCAACAATACAGGGGGCCACACTGAAGCTTTCTTT,CASNNTGGHTEAFF
.,TRBJ2-7,.,TRBV6-6,TGTGCCAGCGGTCCGGTAAATACCTACGAGCAGTACTTC,CASGPVNTYEQYF
few,TRBJ2-3,.,TRBV18,TGTGCCAGCTCACCACCAAGCACAGATACGCAGTATTTT,CASSPPSTDTQYF
.,TRBJ2-7,TRBD1,TRBV9,TGTGCCAGCAGCCAACAAAGGGACAGAGGAGAGCAGTACTTC,CASSQQRDRGEQYF
.,TRBJ1-4,.,TRBV15,TGTGCCACCAGCAGAAAGACAGTTCACCCAACTAATGAAAAACTGTTTTTT,CATSRKTVHPTNEKLFF
few,TRBJ1-6,TRBD1,TRBV7-9,TGTGCCAGCAGCTTCCAGGGGGATAATTCACCCCTCCACTTT,CASSFQGDNSPLHF
.,TRBJ1-1,.,TRBV7-9,TGTGCCAGCACCCCTCCTTGGGGGGACACTGAAGCTTTCTTT,CASTPPWGDTEAFF
once,TRBJ2-6,.,TRBV6-5,TGTGCCAGCAGTTACGTGAGCTCTGGGGCCAACGTCCTGACTTTC,CASSYVSSGANVLTF
.,TRBJ1-5,.,TRBV6-1,TGTGCCAGCAGTGAAGCGTGGCAGGGAGGATGGCCCCAGCATTTT,CASSEAWQGGWPQHF
.,TRBJ2-7,.,TRBV6-1,TGTGCCAGCAGTGAAGGCTTCCGTTACGAGCAGTACTTC,CASSEGFRYEQYF
medium-sized,TRBJ1-3,.,TRBV27,TGTGCCAGCAGTCCGCAAATTGGAAACACCATATATTTT,CASSPQIGNTIYF
.,TRBJ1-1,.,TRBV6-1,TGTGCCAGCAGTGAAGCTCAAACGGCAACTGAAAAAGCTTTCTTT,CASSEAQTATEKAFF
.,TRBJ1-6,.,TRBV30,TGTGCCTGGGCATGGGGACCCCCGAGCTCCTATAATTCACCCCTCCACTTT,CAWAWGPPSSYNSPLHF
.,TRBJ2-1,.,TRBV10-3,TGTGCCATCAGTGTTTGGGCAGGGGAAGACAATGAGCAGTTCTTC,CAISVWAGEDNEQFF
.,TRBJ1-1,.,TRBV2,TGTGCCAGCAGCGGGCAGGGAAACACTGAAGCTTTCTTT,CASSGQGNTEAFF
.,TRBJ1-5,.,TRBV29-1,TGCAGCGTTGAAGAGGGGGGGGGTCAGCCCCAGCATTTT,CSVEEGGGQPQHF
.,TRBJ1-6,.,TRBV7-6,TGTGCCAGCAGCTTAATTGAAGGAGAATCACCCCTCCACTTT,CASSLIEGESPLHF
.,TRBJ1-5,TRBD1,TRBV19,TGTGCCAGTAGTACCCAACCGACAGGGGGCAATCAGCCCCAGCATTTT,CASSTQPTGGNQPQHF
.,TRBJ2-2,.,TRBV28,TGTGCCAGCGAAGGCCGGGCGGAGCTGTTTTTT,CASEGRAELFF
once,TRBJ2-7,TRBD2,TRBV28,TGTGCCAGCAAAACGGGACTAGCGGGGTACTACGAGCAGTACTTC,CASKTGLAGYYEQYF
.,TRBJ2-1,.,TRBV6-1,TGTGCCAGCAGTGAGGAGGTTTACAATGAGCAGTTCTTC,CASSEEVYNEQFF
once,TRBJ1-4,.,TRBV6-5,TGTGCCAGCAGCTCCCCGGGGGAAAAACTGTTTTTT,CASSSPGEKLFF
.,TRBJ1-1,TRBD1,TRBV3-1/TRBV3-2,TGTGCCAGCACCGGAGACAGGGTATCTGAAGCTTTCTTT,CASTGDRVSEAFF
.,TRBJ2-1,.,TRBV6-5,TGTGCCAGCAGTTACTCCGGGGAGCAGTTCTTC,CASSYSGEQFF
.,TRBJ2-5,.,TRBV24-1,TGTGCCACCAGTGAAACAGGGTGGGCCCAAGAGACCCAGTACTTC,CATSETGWAQETQYF
once,TRBJ1-2,.,TRBV2,TGTGCCAGCAGTGAATTAGGGAACTATGGCTACACCTTC,CASSELGNYGYTF
.,TRBJ2-2,TRBD2,TRBV9,TGTGCCAGCAGCGTTCGCGGGGGGGCCGCCGGGGAGCTGTTTTTT,CASSVRGGAAGELFF
.,TRBJ1-4,TRBD1,TRBV5-1,TGCGCCAGCAGCCCAGGGGGTAAGGGTGAAAAACTGTTTTTT,CASSPGGKGEKLFF
.,TRBJ2-1,TRBD2,TRBV19,TGTGCCAGTAGTATCCCCCGCGGCGGGAGGTTAACCTACAATGAGCAGTTCTTC,CASSIPRGGRLTYNEQFF
.,TRBJ2-2,.,TRBV18,TGTGCCAGCTCACCGGAAGGGTCGGTCGGGGAGCTGTTTTTT,CASSPEGSVGELFF
.,TRBJ2-1,TRBD2,TRBV11-3,TGTGCCAGCAGCTTGGCGGGGGGGCTATACAATGAGCAGTTCTTC,CASSLAGGLYNEQFF
.,TRBJ1-1,.,TRBV3-1/TRBV3-2,TGTGCCAGCAGCCAATCCGGGGCCAAGAGCACTGAAGCTTTCTTT,CASSQSGAKSTEAFF
.,TRBJ1-2,.,TRBV19,TGTGCCAGTAGAATTCCAGGGATACGACGTGGCTACACCTTC,CASRIPGIRRGYTF
.,TRBJ1-2,.,TRBV11-1,TGTGCCAGCAGCTTAGCTTCCGGAGCTAACTATGGCTACACCTTC,CASSLASGANYGYTF